This note documents a single T cell receptor beta chain sequence. Both 60 Vbeta primers and 13 Jbeta primers went into the PCR. The table came from immunoSEQ multiplex PCR; TCRdb's copy has only in-frame clones and leaves some out. The sample contains over 150,000 clones, roughly two thirds of which appear only once. The source of the sample is a study of cytomegalovirus exposure and HLA in healthy donors. Study-level background: The Caucasian-associated ancestry cluster contained approximately 81% of the 398 genotyped donors.

CDR1 is SGHNT, CDR2 YYREEE, per germline (reference sequence). V was pared by 0 bases and J by 3 bases, with 9 bases between. CDR3 length: 14 amino acids. Among the donors, all were healthy bone marrow donors. The rearrangement joins TRBV5-4 to TRBJ1-1; D gene uncertain. The TCR sequence derives from a woman under 30 in good health and CMV-seropositive. The sequencing input was PBMCs. This CDR3 reads CASSLVIGDTEAFF. The CDR3 DNA follows: TGTGCCAGCAGCTTGGTTATCGGGGACACTGAAGCTTTCTTT. Full variable domain (outside the CDR3, taken from reference TRBV5-4 and TRBJ1-1): ETGVTQSPTHLIKTRGQQVTLRCSSQSGHNTVSWYQQALGQGPQFIFQYYREEENGRGNFPPRFSGLQFPNYSSELNVNALELDDSALYLCASSLVIGDTEAFFGQGTRLTVV.